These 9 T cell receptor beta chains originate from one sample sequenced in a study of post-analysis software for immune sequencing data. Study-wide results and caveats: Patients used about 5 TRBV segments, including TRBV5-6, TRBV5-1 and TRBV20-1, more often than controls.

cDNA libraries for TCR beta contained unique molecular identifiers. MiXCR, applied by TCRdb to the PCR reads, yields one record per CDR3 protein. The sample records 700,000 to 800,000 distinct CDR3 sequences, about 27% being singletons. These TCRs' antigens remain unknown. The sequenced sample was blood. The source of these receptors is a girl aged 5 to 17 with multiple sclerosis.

CDR3 DNA: TGCAGTGCTAGTGCCGGGACTAGCAAGTTCTTC. Amino acid sequence: CSASAGTSKFF. The chain employs TRBV20-1 and TRBJ2-1, with 9 positions matching TRBD2. This CDR3 has 11 amino acids. Trimming at V came to 3 bases and at J to 14 bases, leaving 5 bases not matched to a gene. In germline, CDR1 is DFQATT, CDR2 SNEGSKA (reference sequence).

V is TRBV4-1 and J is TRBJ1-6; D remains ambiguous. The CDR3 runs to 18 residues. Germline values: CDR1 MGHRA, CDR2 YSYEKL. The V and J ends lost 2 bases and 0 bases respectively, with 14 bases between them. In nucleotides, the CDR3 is TGCGCCAGCAGCCAATTCCCGGAGAAGAGCTCCTATAATTCACCCCTCCACTTT. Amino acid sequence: CASSQFPEKSSYNSPLHF.

CDR3 residues: CASSLGSRTGGYTEAFF. DNA of the CDR3: TGTGCCAGCAGCTTAGGCAGCCGGACAGGAGGGTACACTGAAGCTTTCTTT. The chain is built from TRBV11-2 and TRBJ1-1; 7 nucleotides align to TRBD1. Unmatched junction bases numbered 11, after V lost 1 base and J lost 3 bases. CDR1 SGHAT and CDR2 FQNNGV come from the germline V gene. The CDR3 runs to 17 residues.

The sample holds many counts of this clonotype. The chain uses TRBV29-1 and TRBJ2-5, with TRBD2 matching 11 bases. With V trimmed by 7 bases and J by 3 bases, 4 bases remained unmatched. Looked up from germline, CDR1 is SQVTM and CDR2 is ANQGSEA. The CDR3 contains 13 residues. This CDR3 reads CSAHSGREETQYF. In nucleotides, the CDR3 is TGCAGCGCGCATAGCGGGAGGGAAGAGACCCAGTACTTC.

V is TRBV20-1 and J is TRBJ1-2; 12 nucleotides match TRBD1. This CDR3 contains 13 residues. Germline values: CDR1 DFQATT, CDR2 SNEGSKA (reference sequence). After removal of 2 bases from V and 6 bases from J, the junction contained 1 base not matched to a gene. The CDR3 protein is CSARRDRGHGYTF. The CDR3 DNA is TGCAGTGCTAGAAGGGACAGGGGGCATGGCTACACCTTC.

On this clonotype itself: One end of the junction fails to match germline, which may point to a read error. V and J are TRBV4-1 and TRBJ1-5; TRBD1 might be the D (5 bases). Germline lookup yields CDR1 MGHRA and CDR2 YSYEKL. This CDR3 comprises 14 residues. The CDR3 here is CPSSHDSDTGAQHF. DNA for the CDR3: TGCCCCAGCAGCCACGATTCGGACACGGGTGCCCAGCATTTT.

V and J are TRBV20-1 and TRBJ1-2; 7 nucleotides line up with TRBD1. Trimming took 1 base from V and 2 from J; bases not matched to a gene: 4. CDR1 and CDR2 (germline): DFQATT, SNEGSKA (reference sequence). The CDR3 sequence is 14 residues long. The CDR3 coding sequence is TGCAGTGCTAGAGGACAGGGAACCAACTATGGCTACACCTTC. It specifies CSARGQGTNYGYTF.

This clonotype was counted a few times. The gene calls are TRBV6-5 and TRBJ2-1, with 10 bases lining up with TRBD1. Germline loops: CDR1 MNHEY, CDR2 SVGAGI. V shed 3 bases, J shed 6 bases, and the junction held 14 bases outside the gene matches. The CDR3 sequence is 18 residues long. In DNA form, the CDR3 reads TGTGCCAGCAGTTATAGGTGGGGGGGGAGACAGGGGGCCAATGAGCAGTTCTTC. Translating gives CASSYRWGGRQGANEQFF.

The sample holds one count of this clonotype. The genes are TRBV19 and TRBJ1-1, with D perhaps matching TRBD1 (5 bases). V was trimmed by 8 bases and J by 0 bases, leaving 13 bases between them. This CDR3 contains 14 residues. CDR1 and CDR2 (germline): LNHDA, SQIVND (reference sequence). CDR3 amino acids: CASLPRDLNTEAFF. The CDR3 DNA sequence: TGTGCCAGTCTTCCCAGGGATCTGAACACTGAAGCTTTCTTT.